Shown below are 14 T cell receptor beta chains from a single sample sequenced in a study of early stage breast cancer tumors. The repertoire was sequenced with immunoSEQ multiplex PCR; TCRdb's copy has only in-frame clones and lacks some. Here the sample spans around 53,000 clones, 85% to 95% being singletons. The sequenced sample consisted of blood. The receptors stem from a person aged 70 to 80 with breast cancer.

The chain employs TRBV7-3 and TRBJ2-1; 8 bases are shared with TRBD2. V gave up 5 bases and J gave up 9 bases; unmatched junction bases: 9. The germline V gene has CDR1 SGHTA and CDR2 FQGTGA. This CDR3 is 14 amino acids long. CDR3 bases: TGTGCCAGCAGCCGGGGACTAGAGATATCTGAGCAGTTCTTC. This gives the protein CASSRGLEISEQFF.

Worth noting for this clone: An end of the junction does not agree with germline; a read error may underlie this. CDR3 amino acids: CASSLLSSGELFF. The CDR3 DNA follows: TGTGCTAGCAGCCTACTCTCCTCCGGGGAGCTGTTTTTT. This chain connects TRBV7-7 to TRBJ2-2, with D unclear. Germline CDR1 and CDR2: SSHAT and FNYEAQ (reference sequence). There are 13 residues in the CDR3.

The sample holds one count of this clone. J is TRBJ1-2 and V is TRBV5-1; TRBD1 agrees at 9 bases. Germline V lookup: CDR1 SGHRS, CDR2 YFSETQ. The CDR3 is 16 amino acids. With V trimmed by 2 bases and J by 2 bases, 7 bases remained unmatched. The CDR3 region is CASSFAGQGRNYGYTF. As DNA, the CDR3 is TGCGCCAGCAGCTTCGCGGGACAGGGTAGGAACTATGGCTACACCTTC.

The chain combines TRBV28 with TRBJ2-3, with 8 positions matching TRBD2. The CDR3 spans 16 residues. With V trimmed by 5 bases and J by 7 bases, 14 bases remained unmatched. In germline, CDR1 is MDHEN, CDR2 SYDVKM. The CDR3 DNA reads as TGTGCCAGCAGTCCCCCACTAGCGGCCTTCGGGTATACGCAGTATTTT. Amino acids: CASSPPLAAFGYTQYF.

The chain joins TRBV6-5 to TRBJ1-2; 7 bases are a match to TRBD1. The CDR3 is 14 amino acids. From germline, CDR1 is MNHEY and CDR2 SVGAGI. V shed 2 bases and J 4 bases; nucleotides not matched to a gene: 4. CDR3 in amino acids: CASSYQGQTYGYTF. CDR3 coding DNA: TGTGCCAGCAGTTACCAGGGACAGACCTATGGCTACACCTTC.

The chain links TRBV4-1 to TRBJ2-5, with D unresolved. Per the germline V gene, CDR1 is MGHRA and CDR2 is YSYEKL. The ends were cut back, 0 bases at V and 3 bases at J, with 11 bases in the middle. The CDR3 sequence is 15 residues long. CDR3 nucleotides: TGCGCCAGCAGCCAAGAACTGGCGAGGAAAGAGACCCAGTACTTC. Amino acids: CASSQELARKETQYF.

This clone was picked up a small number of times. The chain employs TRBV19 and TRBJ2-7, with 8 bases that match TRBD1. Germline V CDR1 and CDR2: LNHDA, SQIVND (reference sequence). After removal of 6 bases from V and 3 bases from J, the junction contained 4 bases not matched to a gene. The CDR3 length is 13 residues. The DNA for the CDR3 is TGTGCCAGTAGAACCGGACAGGGCTACGAGCAGTACTTC. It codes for CASRTGQGYEQYF. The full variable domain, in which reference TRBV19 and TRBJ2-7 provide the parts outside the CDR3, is DGGITQSPKYLFRKEGQNVTLSCEQNLNHDAMYWYRQDPGQGLRLIYYSQIVNDFQKGDIAEGYSVSREKKESFPLTVTSAQKNPTAFYLCASRTGQGYEQYFGPGTRLTVT.

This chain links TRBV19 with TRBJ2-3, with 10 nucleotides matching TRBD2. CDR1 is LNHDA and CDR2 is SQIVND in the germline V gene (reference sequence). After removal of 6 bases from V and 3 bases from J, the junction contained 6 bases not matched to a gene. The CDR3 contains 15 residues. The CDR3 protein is CASRMGSGRTDTQYF. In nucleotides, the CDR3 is TGTGCCAGTAGGATGGGTAGCGGGAGGACAGATACGCAGTATTTT.

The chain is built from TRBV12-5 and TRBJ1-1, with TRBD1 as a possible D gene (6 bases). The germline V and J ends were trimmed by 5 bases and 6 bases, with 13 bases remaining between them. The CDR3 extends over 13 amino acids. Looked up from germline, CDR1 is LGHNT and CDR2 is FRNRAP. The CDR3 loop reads CASGKTGSPEAFF. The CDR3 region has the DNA TGTGCTAGTGGTAAAACAGGGAGCCCTGAAGCTTTCTTT.

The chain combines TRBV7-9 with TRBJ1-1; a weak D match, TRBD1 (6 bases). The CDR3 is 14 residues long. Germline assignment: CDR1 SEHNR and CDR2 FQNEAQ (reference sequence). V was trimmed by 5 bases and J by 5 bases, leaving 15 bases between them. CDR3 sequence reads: CASSHSQGRTEAFF. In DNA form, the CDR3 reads TGTGCCAGCAGCCACTCACAGGGTAGGACTGAAGCTTTCTTT.

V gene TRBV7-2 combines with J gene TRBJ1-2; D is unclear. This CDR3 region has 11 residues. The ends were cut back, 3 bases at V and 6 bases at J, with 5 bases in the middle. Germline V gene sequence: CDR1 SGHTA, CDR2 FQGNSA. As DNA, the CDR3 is TGTGCCAGCAGCTTCCGAGATGGCTACACCTTC. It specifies CASSFRDGYTF.

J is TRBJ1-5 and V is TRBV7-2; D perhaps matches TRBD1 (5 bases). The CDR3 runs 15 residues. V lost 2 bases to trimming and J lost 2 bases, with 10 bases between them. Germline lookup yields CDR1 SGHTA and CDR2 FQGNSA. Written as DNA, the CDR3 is TGTGCCAGCAGCTTATGGGGGGTCGGCAATCAGCCCCAGCATTTT. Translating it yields CASSLWGVGNQPQHF.

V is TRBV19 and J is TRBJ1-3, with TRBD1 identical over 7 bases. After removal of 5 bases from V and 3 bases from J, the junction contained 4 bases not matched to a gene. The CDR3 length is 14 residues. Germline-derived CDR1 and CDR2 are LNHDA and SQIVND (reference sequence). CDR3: CASSLDRVGNTIYF. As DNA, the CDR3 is TGTGCCAGTAGTCTCGACAGGGTTGGAAACACCATATATTTT.

CDR3 sequence reads: CASSQEGSGGIQYF. The CDR3, as DNA: TGTGCCAGCAGCCAAGAGGGTAGCGGGGGTATTCAGTACTTC. The chain joins TRBV11-2 to TRBJ2-4, with TRBD2 identical over 9 bases. The V gene end was trimmed by 5 bases and the J gene end by 10 bases; junction bases not matched to a gene: 9. The CDR3 extends over 14 amino acids. Per germline, CDR1 SGHAT and CDR2 FQNNGV.